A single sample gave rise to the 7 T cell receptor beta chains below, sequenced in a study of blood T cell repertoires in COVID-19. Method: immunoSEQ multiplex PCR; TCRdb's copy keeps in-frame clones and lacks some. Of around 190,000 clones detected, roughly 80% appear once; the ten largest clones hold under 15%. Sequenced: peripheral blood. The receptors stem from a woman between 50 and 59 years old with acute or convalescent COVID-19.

CDR3 loop: CAISESGGATGELFF. CDR3 coding DNA: TGTGCCATCAGTGAGTCCGGGGGGGCAACCGGGGAGCTGTTTTTT. The V and J genes are TRBV10-3 and TRBJ2-2; TRBD2 matches at 8 bases. The V segment lost 0 bases and the J segment 5 bases; nucleotides outside the gene matches: 2. The CDR3 loop spans 15 amino acids. Germline values: CDR1 ENHRY, CDR2 SYGVKD.

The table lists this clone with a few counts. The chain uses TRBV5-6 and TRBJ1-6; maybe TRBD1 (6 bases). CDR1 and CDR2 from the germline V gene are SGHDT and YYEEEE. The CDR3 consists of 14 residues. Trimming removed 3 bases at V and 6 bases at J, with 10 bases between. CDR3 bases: TGTGCCAGCAGCTCCCGGGACATTAATTCACCCCTCCACTTT. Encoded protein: CASSSRDINSPLHF.

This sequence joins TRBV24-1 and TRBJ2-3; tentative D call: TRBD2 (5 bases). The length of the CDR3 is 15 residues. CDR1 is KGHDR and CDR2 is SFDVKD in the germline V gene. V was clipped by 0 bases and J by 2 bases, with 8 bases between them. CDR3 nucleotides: TGTGCCACCAGTGATTTGGGCGGGTCCACAGATACGCAGTATTTT. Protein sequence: CATSDLGGSTDTQYF.

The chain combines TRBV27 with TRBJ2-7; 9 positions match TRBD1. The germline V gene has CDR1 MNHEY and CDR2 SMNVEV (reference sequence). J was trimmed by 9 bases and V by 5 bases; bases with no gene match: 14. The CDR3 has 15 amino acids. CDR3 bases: TGTGCCAGCAGTCGGGCTGGAACAGGGGGCGCAGGGCAGTACTTC. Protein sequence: CASSRAGTGGAGQYF.

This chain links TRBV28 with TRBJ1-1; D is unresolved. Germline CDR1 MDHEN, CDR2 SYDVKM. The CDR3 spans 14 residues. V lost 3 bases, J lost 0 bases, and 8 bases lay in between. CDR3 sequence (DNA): TGTGCCAGCAGTTTCTTCCCCCTGAACACTGAAGCTTTCTTT. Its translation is CASSFFPLNTEAFF.

CDR3 amino acids: CASSLNSPVYTGELFF. In nucleotides, the CDR3 is TGTGCCAGCAGTTTAAACTCTCCGGTCTACACCGGGGAGCTGTTTTTT. The rearrangement joins TRBV27 to TRBJ2-2; D gene uncertain. V lost 2 bases, J lost 3 bases, and 13 bases lay in between. The CDR3 has 16 residues. Germline V lookup: CDR1 MNHEY, CDR2 SMNVEV (reference sequence).

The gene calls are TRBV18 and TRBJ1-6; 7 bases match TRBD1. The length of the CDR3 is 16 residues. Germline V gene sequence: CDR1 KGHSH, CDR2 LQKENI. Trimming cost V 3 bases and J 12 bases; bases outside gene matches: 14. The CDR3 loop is CASSPWATGAGEPLHF. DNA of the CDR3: TGTGCCAGCTCACCTTGGGCTACAGGGGCGGGCGAACCCCTCCACTTT. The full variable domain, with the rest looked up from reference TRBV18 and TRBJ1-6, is NAGVMQNPRHLVRRRGQEARLRCSPMKGHSHVYWYRQLPEEGLKFMVYLQKENIIDESGMPKERFSAEFPKEGPSILRIQQVVRGDSAAYFCASSPWATGAGEPLHFGNGTRLTVT.